The clone carrying this T cell receptor (beta chain) was seen more than once but under ten times. Its antigen remains unknown. The data derive from a study of cytomegalovirus exposure and HLA in healthy donors. The V end was cut by 7 bases, the J end by 9 bases, with 20 bases between. Germline values: CDR1 SGDLS, CDR2 YYNGEE. CDR3 size: 14 residues. Findings and limits, study-wide: Analysis performed later showed TCR beta chains linked to HLA being more clonally expanded than equally common others. Another analysis was done later, and it associated fewer than 20,000 TCR beta sequences with HLA alleles at 0.05 false discovery rate.

The PCR employed 60 Vbeta primers together with 13 Jbeta primers. Only in-frame clones appear in the TCRdb table, and some are missing; sequencing was by immunoSEQ multiplex PCR. The table includes around 120,000 clones, roughly four fifths detected once. What was sequenced was PBMCs. The TCR was taken from a woman aged 45-65 years in good health and CMV-seronegative. This sequence joins TRBV9 and TRBJ2-1; D perhaps matches TRBD2 (6 bases). CDR3 DNA: TGTGCCAGCGGGGGTCGCGGGGCAACTAGTGAGCAGTTCTTC. It codes for CASGGRGATSEQFF. The variable domain in full, completed from reference TRBV9 and TRBJ2-1, reads DSGVTQTPKHLITATGQRVTLRCSPRSGDLSVYWYQQSLDQGLQFLIQYYNGEERAKGNILERFSAQQFPDLHSELNLSSLELGDSALYFCASGGRGATSEQFFGPGTRLTVL.